These 12 T cell receptor beta chains were all obtained from the same sample, sequenced in a study of response to subunit inactivated influenza vaccine. TCRdb ran MiXCR on the RT-PCR reads and lists one entry per CDR3 protein. The sample has just under 550,000 distinct CDR3 sequences, roughly 23% seen once. These sequences were also reported in another study, on T cells expressing NK-cell markers. This second report adds: 5'RACE template switching built TCR beta cDNA with unique molecular identifiers.

Sample: CD4+ T cells sorted from PBMCs, taken about 12 days after vaccination. These receptor sequences come from a middle-aged man who received an inactivated influenza vaccine.

This chain links TRBV20-1 with TRBJ2-6, with no clear D. This CDR3 is built from 15 residues. V lost 3 bases, J lost 1 base, and 10 bases lay in between. Germline CDR1 reads DFQATT; CDR2 reads SNEGSKA (reference sequence). Written as DNA, the CDR3 is TGCAGTGCTAGGAAACTCGGATCTGGGGCCAACGTCCTGACTTTC. Amino acid sequence: CSARKLGSGANVLTF.

This clonotype was seen a handful of times. The V gene is TRBV6-1, the J gene TRBJ2-3; tentative D call: TRBD1 (6 bases). V was pared by 4 bases and J by 6 bases, with 17 bases between. The CDR3 consists of 15 residues. Germline CDR1 is MNHNS and CDR2 is SASEGT. The CDR3 sequence is CASSVRNRDTDTQYF. CDR3 sequence (DNA): TGTGCCAGCAGTGTTCGTAACAGGGACACGGATACGCAGTATTTT.

This clonotype was found many times. The chain recombines TRBV11-3 with TRBJ1-2; 10 bases map to TRBD1. Germline V gene data show CDR1 as SGHNT and CDR2 as YENEEA. The V segment lost 3 bases and the J segment 7 bases; nucleotides outside the gene matches: 11. This CDR3 is built from 16 residues. Written as DNA, the CDR3 is TGTGCCAGCAGCTTGGAAGGGACAGGGGAGTGTGCTGGCTACACCTTC. This gives the protein CASSLEGTGECAGYTF.

This clonotype was seen a few times. The chain joins TRBV7-2 to TRBJ1-1; no definite D call. The ends were cut back, 1 base at V and 6 bases at J, with 9 bases in the middle. Germline assignment: CDR1 SGHTA and CDR2 FQGNSA. The CDR3 has 13 residues. This CDR3 reads CASSLDRRPEAFF. The DNA for the CDR3 is TGTGCCAGCAGCTTAGATCGGCGGCCTGAAGCTTTCTTT.

CDR3 in amino acids: CASSLTPGTAVGLNTEAFF. In DNA form, the CDR3 reads TGCGCCAGCAGCTTGACTCCCGGGACAGCTGTAGGCTTGAACACTGAAGCTTTCTTT. The chain recombines TRBV5-1 with TRBJ1-1; 7 bases map to TRBD1. Germline assignment: CDR1 SGHRS and CDR2 YFSETQ. CDR3 length: 19 amino acids. V gave up 1 base and J gave up 0 bases; unmatched junction bases: 15. Filled out from reference TRBV5-1 and TRBJ1-1, the complete variable domain reads KAGVTQTPRYLIKTRGQQVTLSCSPISGHRSVSWYQQTPGQGLQFLFEYFSETQRNKGNFPGRFSGRQFSNSRSEMNVSTLELGDSALYLCASSLTPGTAVGLNTEAFFGQGTRLTVV.

This clonotype occurred a few times. As DNA, the CDR3 is TGCAGTGCTAGAGACCCCCCCGGGACAGGGGGCCGGAACACTGAAGCTTTCTTT. It yields the protein CSARDPPGTGGRNTEAFF. V and J are TRBV20-1 and TRBJ1-1; 12 bases are a match to TRBD1. J lost 1 base, V lost 0 bases, and 9 bases had no gene match. Germline CDR1 and CDR2: DFQATT and SNEGSKA (reference sequence). CDR3 length equals 18 residues.

V and J are TRBV11-2 and TRBJ1-5; D is unresolved. Trimming took off 4 bases at V and 0 bases at J, with 10 bases between the two ends. This CDR3 contains 15 residues. CDR1 and CDR2 from the germline V gene are SGHAT and FQNNGV. CDR3 in DNA: TGTGCCAGCAGCTCCTCCAGCCTTAGCAATCAGCCCCAGCATTTT. Translating it yields CASSSSSLSNQPQHF.

This chain connects TRBV7-9 to TRBJ2-3; D possibly corresponds to TRBD2 (5 bases). The CDR3 is made up of 15 amino acids. Trimming cost V 0 bases and J 0 bases, with 7 bases left between them. Per the germline V gene, CDR1 is SEHNR and CDR2 is FQNEAQ (reference sequence). Here the CDR3 DNA reads TGTGCCAGCAGCTTAGCGCTAGCTAGCACAGATACGCAGTATTTT. Translation gives CASSLALASTDTQYF.

The CDR3 bases are TGTGCCAGCAGCTTTGGACTAGCGGGAAGCTACGAGCAGTACTTC. Its translation: CASSFGLAGSYEQYF. The rearrangement joins TRBV5-6 to TRBJ2-7; 12 nucleotides match TRBD2. The CDR3 is made up of 15 amino acids. CDR1 and CDR2 (germline): SGHDT, YYEEEE. The V and J ends lost 2 bases and 3 bases, in that order; junction bases with no gene match: 3.

V is TRBV20-1 and J is TRBJ2-7, with 9 bases matching TRBD2. Germline lookup yields CDR1 DFQATT and CDR2 SNEGSKA (reference sequence). The CDR3 contains 15 residues. V lost 1 base to trimming and J lost 3 bases; unmatched junction nucleotides: 7. The CDR3 region is CSARAGAGGRYEQYF. In DNA, the CDR3 is TGCAGTGCTAGAGCGGGAGCGGGAGGCCGCTACGAGCAGTACTTC.

The chain carries TRBV21-1 and TRBJ2-1; the D call in the table, TRBD2, was not verified against the DNA. TRBV21-1 is marked as a pseudogene. This CDR3 has 20 amino acids. CDR3 sequence: CASRAFSGTSGVCSYNEQFF. In DNA form, the CDR3 reads TGTGCCAGCAGGGCATTCTCCGGGACTAGCGGGGTTTGCTCCTACAATGAGCAGTTCTTC.

This clonotype came up a few times. V usage is TRBV6-1 and J usage is TRBJ2-3; possibly TRBD1 for D (6 bases). Germline CDR1 is MNHNS and CDR2 is SASEGT. V lost 8 bases and J lost 5, with 14 bases in between. This CDR3 is built from 13 residues. CDR3 sequence (DNA): TGTGCCAGCTCCAGGGGTGGGGGAGATACGCAGTATTTT. Its translation is CASSRGGGDTQYF.